This T cell receptor beta chain was captured by sequencing in a study of low-dose radiotherapy and immunotherapy resistance in tumors. The wider study: While receiving nivolumab 240 mg every two weeks, patients also received ipilimumab 1 mg/kg every six weeks, both intravenously.

Alpha and beta chains were covered, as first-strand cDNA relied on TRAV- and TRBV-specific primers. It was with a constant-region primer and a V-primer adapter that TCRs were amplified over 20 PCR cycles. Isolated mRNA underwent amplification by in vitro transcription. TCRdb re-derived calls from the reads in MiXCR, one entry per CDR3 protein. The sample carries tens of thousands of distinct CDR3 sequences, about 19% recorded once. This clonotype has a count of ten or more. The CDR3 length is 15 residues. V was clipped by 2 bases and J by 5 bases, with 15 bases between them. CDR1 is SGHTA, CDR2 FQGNSA, per germline. Time point noted: before trial treatment.

This TCR was sampled from a male donor with prostate cancer. This chain uses TRBV7-2 with TRBJ2-5, with a weak D call TRBD2 (6 bases). Source: PBMCs, taken before treatment. The CDR3 DNA reads TGTGCCAGCAGCTTACAGGCGGGGAGAGGGGAGACCCAGTACTTC. Encoded protein: CASSLQAGRGETQYF.